This entry is about one T cell receptor beta chain. Profiling relied on immunoSEQ multiplex PCR, and the TCRdb table lists in-frame clones only, not all of them. The sample carries roughly 150,000 clones, 80% to 95% recorded once. This entry is derived from a study of blood T cell repertoires in COVID-19. For the study at large: COVID-19 samples, acute and convalescent, were from the United States, Italy and Spain.

Germline V lookup: CDR1 ENHRY, CDR2 SYGVKD. Trimming took 5 bases from V and 5 from J; bases not matched to a gene: 2. The CDR3 contains 13 residues. The rearrangement joins TRBV10-3 to TRBJ1-2, with 10 bases fitting TRBD1. Sequencing used peripheral blood. The sequence was obtained from a woman aged 55-69 years with COVID-19, enrolled during active disease. The CDR3 sequence: CAISQGQGYGYTF. DNA of the CDR3: TGTGCCATCAGTCAGGGACAGGGGTATGGCTACACCTTC.